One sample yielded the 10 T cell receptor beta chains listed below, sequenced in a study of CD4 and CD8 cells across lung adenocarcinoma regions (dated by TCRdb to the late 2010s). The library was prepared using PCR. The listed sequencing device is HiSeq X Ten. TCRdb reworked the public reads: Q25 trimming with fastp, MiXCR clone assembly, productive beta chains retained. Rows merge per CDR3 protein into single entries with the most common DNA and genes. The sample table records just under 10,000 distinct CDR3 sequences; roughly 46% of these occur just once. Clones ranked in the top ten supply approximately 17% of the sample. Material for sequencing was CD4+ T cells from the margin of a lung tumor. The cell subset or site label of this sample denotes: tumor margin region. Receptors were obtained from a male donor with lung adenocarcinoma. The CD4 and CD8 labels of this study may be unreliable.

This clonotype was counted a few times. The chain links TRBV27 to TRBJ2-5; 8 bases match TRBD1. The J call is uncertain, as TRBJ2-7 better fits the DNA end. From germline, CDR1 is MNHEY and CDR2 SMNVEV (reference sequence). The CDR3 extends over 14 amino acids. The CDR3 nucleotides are TGTGCCAGCAGTCCCGGACAGGGACTCTACGAGCAGTACTTC. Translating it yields CASSPGQGLYEQYF.

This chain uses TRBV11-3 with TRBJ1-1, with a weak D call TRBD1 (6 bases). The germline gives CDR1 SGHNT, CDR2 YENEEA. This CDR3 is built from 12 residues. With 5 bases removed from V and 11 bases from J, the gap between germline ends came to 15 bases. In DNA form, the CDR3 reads TGTGCCAGCAGCCCGAACAGGGTTCTCGCTTTCTTT. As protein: CASSPNRVLAFF.

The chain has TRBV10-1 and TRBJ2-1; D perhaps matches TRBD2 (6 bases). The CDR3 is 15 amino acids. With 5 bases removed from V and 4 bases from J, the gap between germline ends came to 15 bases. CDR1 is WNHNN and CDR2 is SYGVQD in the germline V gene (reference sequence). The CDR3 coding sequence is TGCGCCAGCAGTTTGTCCGGGAGACCGTACAATGAGCAGTTCTTC. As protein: CASSLSGRPYNEQFF.

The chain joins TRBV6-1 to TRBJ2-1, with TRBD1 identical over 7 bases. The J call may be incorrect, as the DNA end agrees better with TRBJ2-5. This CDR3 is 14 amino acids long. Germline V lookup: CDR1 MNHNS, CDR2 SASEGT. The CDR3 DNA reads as TGTGCCAGCACTCTGAACAGGGGTGATAGGGCCCAGTACTTC. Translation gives CASTLNRGDRAQYF.

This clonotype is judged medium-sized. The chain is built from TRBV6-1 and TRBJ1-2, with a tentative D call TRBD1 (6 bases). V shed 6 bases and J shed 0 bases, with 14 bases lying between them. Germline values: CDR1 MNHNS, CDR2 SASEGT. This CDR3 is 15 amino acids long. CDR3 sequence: CASSKGHSPNYGYTF. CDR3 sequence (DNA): TGTGCCAGCAGCAAGGGACACAGTCCTAACTATGGCTACACCTTC.

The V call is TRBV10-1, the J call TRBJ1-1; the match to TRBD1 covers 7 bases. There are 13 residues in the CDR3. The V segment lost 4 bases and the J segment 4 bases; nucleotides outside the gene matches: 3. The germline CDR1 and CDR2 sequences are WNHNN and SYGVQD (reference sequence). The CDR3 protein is CASSARTGTEAFF. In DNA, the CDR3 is TGCGCCAGCAGTGCTAGGACAGGCACTGAAGCTTTCTTT.

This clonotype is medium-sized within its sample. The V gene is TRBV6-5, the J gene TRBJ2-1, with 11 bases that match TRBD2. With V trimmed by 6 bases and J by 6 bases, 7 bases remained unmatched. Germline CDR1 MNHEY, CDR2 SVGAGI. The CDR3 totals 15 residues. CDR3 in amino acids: CASRFSGTSGNEQFF. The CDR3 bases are TGTGCCAGCAGATTCTCCGGGACTAGCGGCAATGAGCAGTTCTTC.

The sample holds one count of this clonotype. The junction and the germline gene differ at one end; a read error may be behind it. This chain's CDR3 is CASGEGTGATNTQYF. CDR3 nucleotide sequence: TGTGCCAGCGGTGAGGGGACGGGTGCCACAAACACGCAGTATTTC. The J gene is TRBJ2-4, the V gene TRBV6-1, with D perhaps TRBD1 or TRBD2 (5 bases each). Germline assignment: CDR1 MNHNS and CDR2 SASEGT. The CDR3 loop spans 15 amino acids.

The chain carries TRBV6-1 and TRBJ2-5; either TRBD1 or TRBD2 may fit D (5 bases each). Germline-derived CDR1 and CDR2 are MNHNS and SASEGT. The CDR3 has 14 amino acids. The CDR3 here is CAGRGARGAETQYF. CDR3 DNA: TGTGCGGGCAGAGGGGCGCGTGGCGCAGAGACCCAGTACTTC.

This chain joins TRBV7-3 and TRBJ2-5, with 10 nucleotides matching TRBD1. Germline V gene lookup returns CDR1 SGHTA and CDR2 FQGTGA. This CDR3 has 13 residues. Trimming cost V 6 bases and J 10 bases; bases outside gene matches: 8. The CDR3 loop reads CASSRTGTGDQYF. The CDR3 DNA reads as TGTGCCAGCAGTAGAACCGGGACAGGGGACCAGTACTTC.